This is a list of T cell receptor beta chains from one sample in a study of post-analysis software for immune sequencing data. TCRdb re-analysed the PCR reads in MiXCR, keeping a single row per CDR3 protein. The profile covers approximately 770,000 distinct CDR3 sequences, with 35% to 55% appearing a single time and roughly 5.2% taken by the ten largest. The sequencing sample was made of blood. The source of these receptors is a girl aged 5-17 years with multiple sclerosis. Each CDR3 is given with its conserved first and last residue. Each record gives: CDR3 DNA, CDR3 protein, V gene, J gene, clone size, D gene. A D gene is named only where the DNA matches it firmly. Not all rows give a size; the values are once, few, many and, for expanded clones, a class.

TGTGCCAGCAGCCCCTCCGACGGGAACTATGGCTACACCTTC,CASSPSDGNYGYTF,TRBV12-3/TRBV12-4,TRBJ1-2,NA,NA
TGCGCCAGCAGCCAAGATTTCCTTCCCTACAATGAGCAGTTCTTC,CASSQDFLPYNEQFF,TRBV4-3,TRBJ2-1,few,NA
TGTGCCACCAGAGAGATTACGGGACAGACCTACGAGCAGTACTTC,CATREITGQTYEQYF,TRBV15,TRBJ2-7,NA,TRBD1
TGCAGCGTGACAGGAGGTAATGGCTACACCTTC,CSVTGGNGYTF,TRBV29-1,TRBJ1-2,few,NA
TGCAGCGTTTCCGCAGCGACAGCCTACGAGCAGTACTTC,CSVSAATAYEQYF,TRBV29-1,TRBJ2-7,NA,NA
TGTGCCAGCAGTTTTGGTAGCGGGAGCGCTCAGACCCAGTACTTC,CASSFGSGSAQTQYF,TRBV28,TRBJ2-5,NA,TRBD2
TGTGCCAGCAGCTCCGATTCCAATTCACCCCTCCACTTT,CASSSDSNSPLHF,TRBV7-6,TRBJ1-6,NA,NA
TGTGCCAGCAGTTTGGGCAGATCGCGCTACAATGAGCAGTTCTTC,CASSLGRSRYNEQFF,TRBV12-3/TRBV12-4,TRBJ2-1,NA,NA
TGCAGTGCTAGAGAGAGCGGAGCCAAAAACATTCAGTACTTC,CSARESGAKNIQYF,TRBV20-1,TRBJ2-4,NA,NA
TGTGCCAGCAGCTCTCGTCGCGGGACAGGGAGGGATGAGCAGTTCTTC,CASSSRRGTGRDEQFF,TRBV12-3/TRBV12-4,TRBJ2-1,NA,TRBD1
TGTGCCAGCAGCCAAGGCGCGGCAATTACGCAGTATTTT,CASSQGAAITQYF,TRBV7-3,TRBJ2-3,NA,NA
TGTGCCAGCAGCTTAGTCCCAGGGAATGGCTACACCTTC,CASSLVPGNGYTF,TRBV11-2,TRBJ1-2,NA,NA
TGCGCCAGCAGCGCTTCTAGCGGGAGCAGCTACAATGAGCAGTTCTTC,CASSASSGSSYNEQFF,TRBV5-1,TRBJ2-1,few,TRBD2
TGTGCCACCAGTGATTTGTCAGCTGATACGCAGTATTTT,CATSDLSADTQYF,TRBV24-1,TRBJ2-3,few,NA
TGTGCCAGCAGCTTAGGGCTGGGGGCTGGGGCCAACGTCCTGACTTTC,CASSLGLGAGANVLTF,TRBV5-5,TRBJ2-6,NA,NA
TGTGCCAGCAGCCAAGATTGGTCCCAGGGGCCAGACGGCACTGAAGCTTTCTTT,CASSQDWSQGPDGTEAFF,TRBV3-1,TRBJ1-1,many,NA
TGCAGCGCCGAGGGACAGGGGAGGTACGAGCAGTACTTC,CSAEGQGRYEQYF,TRBV29-1,TRBJ2-7,NA,TRBD1
TGTGCCAGCACTACTTTTGGGGGTGGGCAAGAGACCCAGTACTTC,CASTTFGGGQETQYF,TRBV6-6,TRBJ2-5,NA,NA
TGTGCTAGTGGGGTGTGGAACACTGAAGCTTTCTTT,CASGVWNTEAFF,TRBV12-5,TRBJ1-1,NA,NA
TGCAGTGCTAGCTGGGCGGGAGGGATCTCAGATACGCAGTATTTT,CSASWAGGISDTQYF,TRBV20-1,TRBJ2-3,NA,TRBD2
TGTGCCAGCAGCCCTAAACCTGGGACAGGACTGACGACCCAGTACTTC,CASSPKPGTGLTTQYF,TRBV6-7,TRBJ2-5,few,TRBD1
TGCAGCTCCCAACGGGGAGGCGATGAGCAGTACTTC,CSSQRGGDEQYF,TRBV29-1,TRBJ2-7,NA,NA
TGTGCCAGCAGCCCGGACCGGGAAAAACTGTTTTTT,CASSPDREKLFF,TRBV7-2,TRBJ1-4,NA,NA
TGTGCCAGCTGGACAGCTCTCGAAGAGACCCAGTACTTC,CASWTALEETQYF,TRBV7-9,TRBJ2-5,NA,NA
TGCAGCGTTGAAGATTCCCTGGGCGAGCAGTACTTC,CSVEDSLGEQYF,TRBV29-1,TRBJ2-7,few,NA